This T cell receptor (beta chain) originates from a study of blood T cells in healthy people across ages. Study-level points and caveats: Strongly correlated with naive T cell percentage was TCR beta diversity. CMV status of donors was not determined, possibly confounding expanded clonotype changes.

Per-sample yields of isolated PBMCs were at least 6 million. Worth noting for this clonotype: As yet, its antigen is unknown.

Between the trimmed V and J ends, which lost 1 base and 9 bases, there was a span of 13 bases. Germline V gene sequence: CDR1 MGHRA, CDR2 YSYEKL. CDR3 size: 15 residues. Alongside a J-beta primer mix, a sample-barcoded 5' primer served in a second PCR lasting about 7 to 12 cycles. TCRdb called the 5' RACE reads again in MiXCR, with one record for every CDR3 protein. The sample includes roughly 930,000 distinct CDR3 sequences, about 44% seen only once; the top ten take around 15%. This sequence originates from a man in his thirties or forties in good health. Sequencing input: blood. V is TRBV4-1 and J is TRBJ1-6; weak D call: TRBD1 (5 bases). Here the CDR3 DNA reads TGCGCCAGCAGCCAAGGTCAGGGACCGATTTCACCCCTCCACTTT. Translating it yields CASSQGQGPISPLHF.